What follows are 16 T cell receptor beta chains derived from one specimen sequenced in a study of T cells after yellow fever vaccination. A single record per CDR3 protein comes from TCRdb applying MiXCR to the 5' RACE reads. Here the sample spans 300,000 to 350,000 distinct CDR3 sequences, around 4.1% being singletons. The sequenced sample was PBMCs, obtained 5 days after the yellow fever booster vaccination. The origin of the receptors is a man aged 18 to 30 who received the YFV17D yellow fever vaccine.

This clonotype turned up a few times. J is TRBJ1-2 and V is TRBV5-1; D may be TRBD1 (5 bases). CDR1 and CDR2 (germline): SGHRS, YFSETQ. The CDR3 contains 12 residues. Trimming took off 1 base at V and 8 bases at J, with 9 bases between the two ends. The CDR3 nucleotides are TGCGCCAGCAGCTTGTCCAGGGAAGGCTACACCTTC. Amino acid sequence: CASSLSREGYTF.

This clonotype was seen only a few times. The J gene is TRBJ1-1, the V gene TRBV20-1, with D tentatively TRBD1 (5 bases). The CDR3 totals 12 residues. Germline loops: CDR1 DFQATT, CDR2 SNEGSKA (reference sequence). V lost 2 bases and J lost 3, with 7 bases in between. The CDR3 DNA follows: TGCAGTGCTAGAAGGGGTGACACTGAAGCTTTCTTT. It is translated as CSARRGDTEAFF.

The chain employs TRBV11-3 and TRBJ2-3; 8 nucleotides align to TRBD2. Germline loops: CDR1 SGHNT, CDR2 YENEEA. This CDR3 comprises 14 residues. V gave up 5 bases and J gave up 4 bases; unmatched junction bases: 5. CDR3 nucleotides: TGTGCCAGCAGCCCCGGGGGGGGAGCAGATACGCAGTATTTT. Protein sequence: CASSPGGGADTQYF.

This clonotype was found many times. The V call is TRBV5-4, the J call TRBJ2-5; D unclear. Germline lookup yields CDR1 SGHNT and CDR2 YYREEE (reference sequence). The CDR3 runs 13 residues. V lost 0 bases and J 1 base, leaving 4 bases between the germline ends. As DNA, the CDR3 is TGTGCCAGCAGCTTGGTTCCCCAAGAGACCCAGTACTTC. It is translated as CASSLVPQETQYF.

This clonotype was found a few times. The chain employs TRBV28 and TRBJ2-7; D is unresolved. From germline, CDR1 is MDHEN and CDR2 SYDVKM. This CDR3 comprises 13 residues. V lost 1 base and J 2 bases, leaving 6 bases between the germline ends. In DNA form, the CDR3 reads TGTGCCAGCAGTTTATCCCCAACCTACGAGCAGTACGTC. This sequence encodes CASSLSPTYEQYV.

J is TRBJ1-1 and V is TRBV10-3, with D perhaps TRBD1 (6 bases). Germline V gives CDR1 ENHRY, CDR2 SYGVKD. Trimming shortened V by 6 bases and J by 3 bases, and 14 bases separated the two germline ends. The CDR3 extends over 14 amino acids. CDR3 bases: TGTGCCATCAGCGAAACAGGGAAGTACACTGAAGCTTTCTTT. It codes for CAISETGKYTEAFF.

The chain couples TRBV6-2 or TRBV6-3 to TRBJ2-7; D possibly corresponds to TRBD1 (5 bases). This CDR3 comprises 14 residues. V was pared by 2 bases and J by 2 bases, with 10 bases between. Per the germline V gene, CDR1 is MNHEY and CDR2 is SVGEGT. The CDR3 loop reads CASSYDSNTYEQYV. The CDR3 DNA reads TGTGCCAGCAGTTACGACAGCAACACCTACGAGCAGTACGTC.

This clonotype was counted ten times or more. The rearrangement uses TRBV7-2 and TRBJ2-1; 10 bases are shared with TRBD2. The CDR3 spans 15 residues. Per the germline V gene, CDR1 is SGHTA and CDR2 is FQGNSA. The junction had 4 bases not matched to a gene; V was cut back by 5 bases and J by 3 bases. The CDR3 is CASSTLAGSYNEQFF. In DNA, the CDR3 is TGTGCCAGCAGCACACTAGCGGGGAGCTACAATGAGCAGTTCTTC.

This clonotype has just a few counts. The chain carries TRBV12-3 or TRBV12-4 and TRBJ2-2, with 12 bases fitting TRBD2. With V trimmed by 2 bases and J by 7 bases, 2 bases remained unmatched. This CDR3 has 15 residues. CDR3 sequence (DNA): TGTGCCAGCAGTTTACGACTAGCGGGGGTCGGGGAGCTGTTTTTT. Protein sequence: CASSLRLAGVGELFF.

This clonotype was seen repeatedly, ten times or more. The CDR3 reads CASSNSGAGETQYF. Written as DNA, the CDR3 is TGTGCCAGCAGCAACTCTGGGGCCGGAGAGACCCAGTACTTC. The rearrangement uses TRBV21-1 and TRBJ2-5; no check of the table's D call, TRBD1, against the DNA was made. TRBV21-1 is tagged as a pseudogene. This CDR3 comprises 14 residues.

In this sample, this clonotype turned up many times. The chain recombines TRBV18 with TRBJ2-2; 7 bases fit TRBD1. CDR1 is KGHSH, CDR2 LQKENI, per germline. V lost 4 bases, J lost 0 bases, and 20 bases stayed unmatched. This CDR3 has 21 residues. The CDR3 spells CASSRAETRGRFLSNTGELFF. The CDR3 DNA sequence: TGTGCCAGCTCACGTGCGGAAACGAGGGGGCGGTTCTTGTCGAACACCGGGGAGCTGTTTTTT. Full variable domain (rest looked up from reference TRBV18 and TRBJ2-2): NAGVMQNPRHLVRRRGQEARLRCSPMKGHSHVYWYRQLPEEGLKFMVYLQKENIIDESGMPKERFSAEFPKEGPSILRIQQVVRGDSAAYFCASSRAETRGRFLSNTGELFFGEGSRLTVL.

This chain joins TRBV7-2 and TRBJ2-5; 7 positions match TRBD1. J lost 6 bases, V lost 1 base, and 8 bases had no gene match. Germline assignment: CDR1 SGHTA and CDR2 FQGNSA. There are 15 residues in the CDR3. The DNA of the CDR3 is TGTGCCAGCAGCTTAGGACAGGGTGGTCACCAGACCCAGTACTTC. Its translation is CASSLGQGGHQTQYF.

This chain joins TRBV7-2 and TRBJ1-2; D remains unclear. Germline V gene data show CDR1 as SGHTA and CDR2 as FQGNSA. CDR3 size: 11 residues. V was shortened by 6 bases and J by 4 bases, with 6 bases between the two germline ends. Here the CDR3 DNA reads TGTGCCAGCAGTCGCCTCTATGGCTACACCTTC. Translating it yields CASSRLYGYTF.

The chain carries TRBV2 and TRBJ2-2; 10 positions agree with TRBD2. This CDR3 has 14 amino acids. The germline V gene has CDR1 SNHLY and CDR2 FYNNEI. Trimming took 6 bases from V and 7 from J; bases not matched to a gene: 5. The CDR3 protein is CASRELAGNGELFF. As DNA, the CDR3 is TGTGCCAGCAGGGAACTAGCGGGGAACGGGGAGCTGTTTTTT.

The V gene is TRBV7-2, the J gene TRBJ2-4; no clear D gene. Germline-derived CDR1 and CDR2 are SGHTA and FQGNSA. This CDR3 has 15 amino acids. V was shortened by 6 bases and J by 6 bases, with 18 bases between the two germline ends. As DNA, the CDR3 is TGTGCCAGCAGTCGGGTTTTGGGGTCCGCAAACATTCAGTACTTC. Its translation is CASSRVLGSANIQYF.

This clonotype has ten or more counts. The CDR3 reads CASGPPVKTQYF. The CDR3 DNA is TGTGCCAGCGGGCCCCCGGTGAAGACCCAGTACTTC. This chain uses TRBV6-2 or TRBV6-3 with TRBJ2-5; D not certain. Germline assignment: CDR1 MNHEY and CDR2 SVGEGT. Trimming left V 8 bases short and J 6 bases short, with 13 bases between. The CDR3 loop spans 12 amino acids.